This T cell receptor (beta chain) was recovered during a study of blood T cell repertoires in COVID-19. Study details: Samples of COVID-19 (acute and convalescent) were obtained from the United States, Italy and Spain.

The germline CDR1 and CDR2 sequences are SNHLY and FYNNEI. Trimming cost V 1 base and J 2 bases, with 12 bases left between them. This CDR3 has 15 residues. TCRdb's copy holds only in-frame clones and misses some; the assay was immunoSEQ multiplex PCR. The sample lists approximately 110,000 clones, more than 70% occurring once. The sequence came from a woman in her 70s who had recovered from COVID-19. The chain recombines TRBV2 with TRBJ2-7, with TRBD2 as a possible D gene (6 bases). The specimen was peripheral blood. In nucleotides, the CDR3 is TGTGCCAGCAGTGAAGGTAGCGGTTTTACCTACGAGCAGTACTTC. As protein: CASSEGSGFTYEQYF. Full variable domain (missing parts from reference TRBV2 and TRBJ2-7): EPEVTQTPSHQVTQMGQEVILRCVPISNHLYFYWYRQILGQKVEFLVSFYNNEISEKSEIFDDQFSVERPDGSNFTLKIRSTKLEDSAMYFCASSEGSGFTYEQYFGPGTRLTVT.